The present T cell receptor beta chain was sequenced within a study of CD8 T cells in Susac syndrome (dated by TCRdb to the late 2010s). Notes on the research overall: Among the Susac syndrome patients who were sequenced, clinically active disease was present in more than 5 and clinical remission was observed in fewer than 10. Repertoire sequencing was used to test whether CD8+ T cell activation and differentiation in Susac syndrome was antigen driven. At blood withdrawal, Susac syndrome patients were therapy-naive, treated with corticosteroids (with IVIg additionally given to some), or treated with IVIg alone. The clonality of the CD8+ T cell repertoire was compared across over 10 healthy donors, some 14 Susac syndrome patients and around 16 multiple sclerosis patients.

RNA was extracted using the RNeasy kit, and roughly 0.5 to 1 microgram was reverse transcribed with random hexamers. The immunoSEQ multiplex PCR assay, covering 54 Vbeta and 13 Jbeta segments, was used to amplify TCR beta CDR3 regions. To correct PCR amplification bias, a synthetic template baseline was used for both primer optimization and computational correction. Concerning the study's data processing: Reads were assigned to V, D and J genes according to IMGT and analyzed in immunoSEQ Analyzer, with only productive sequences retained. Clonality was calculated as one minus the Shannon entropy normalized by log2 of the number of productive unique sequences. Public and private clones were assessed among the 100 most prevalent clones of each patient and control. A clone was defined as Susac-specific if it was absent from the healthy and MS cohorts, from some 1,100 published viral clones and from other ImmuneACCESS disease sequences. TCRdb reanalyzed the raw reads on its own, using fastp at Q25 for trimming and MiXCR for clone calling, and kept in-frame beta chains. Each CDR3 protein gets just one entry, which takes the most common genes and DNA from the rows behind it. TCRdb, not the authors, supplied the V and J calls. Counted in this sample were 120,000 or so distinct CDR3 sequences; 90% to 95% of them appeared once. Approximately 0.22% of the sample goes to the ten largest clones.

The table lists this clonotype with a few counts. Its antigen is still unknown. No qualities accompany the bases; no much larger clone lies one base away. Peripheral blood CD8+ and CD4+ T cells from healthy donors, Susac syndrome patients and multiple sclerosis patients were profiled by high-throughput TCR beta sequencing. Recently defined diagnostic criteria for definite or probable disease were met by the Susac syndrome patients. Bulk CD8+ and CD4+ T cells were purified by magnetic negative isolation, while CD8+ TEMRA cells were enriched using FACS. Blood was drawn into EDTA tubes, processed within 24 hours, and PBMCs were isolated by density gradient centrifugation. PBMCs intended for TCR sequencing were cryopreserved in liquid nitrogen and thawed later in a water bath at 37 degrees C. Purity of sorted or isolated CD4+, CD8+ and CD8+ TEMRA cells was at least 90%. The paper's findings and limits, for the study overall: Clonal expansion was seen in Susac syndrome CD8+ repertoires, peaking in CD8+ TEMRA cells and being greater in clinically active patients than in remitting ones. The study acknowledged that relatively few individuals were included in the TCR sequencing and HLA analysis. Some 15 Susac-specific public clones were identified in the total CD8+ repertoire, and several Susac-specific public clones were identified in the CD8+ TEMRA repertoire.

The CDR1 and CDR2 encoded by the germline V gene are MNHEY and SVGAGI. Counted from cysteine to phenylalanine, this CDR3 has 15 amino acids. The only DNA kept is the CDR3, 45 bases in frame from the first base. V lost 0 bases and J lost 2 bases; the stretch between them is 9 bases long. This clonotype was obtained from a human donor with Susac syndrome. The chain is encoded by TRBV6-5 joined to TRBJ2-3; the D segment cannot be called with confidence. The sequenced material came from CD8+ T cells from PBMCs. The sequence in DNA is TGTGCCAGCAGTTACTCGATTACCCTCACAGATACGCAGTATTTT. Translated, this is CASSYSITLTDTQYF.